This passage covers 22 T cell receptor beta chains from one sample sequenced in a study of early T cells in non-severe SARS-CoV-2 infection. A single record per CDR3 protein comes from TCRdb applying MiXCR to the 5' RACE reads. In the table there are 70,000 to 90,000 distinct CDR3 sequences, 12% of which are singletons. Sequenced material: whole blood. The receptors were sampled from an adult who was a healthcare worker with PCR-confirmed SARS-CoV-2 infection or an uninfected control (not recorded which).

A few counts support this clonotype. The chain has TRBV6-2 or TRBV6-3 and TRBJ2-5; TRBD2 matches 9 bases. The germline V gene has CDR1 MNHEY and CDR2 SVGEGT. The CDR3 extends over 13 amino acids. Trimming at V came to 7 bases and at J to 4 bases, leaving 4 bases not matched to a gene. CDR3 amino acids: CASTPAGGETQYF. The CDR3 DNA reads as TGTGCCAGCACACCAGCGGGAGGAGAGACCCAGTACTTC.

The table lists this clonotype with a few counts. The rearrangement links TRBV24-1 to TRBJ2-3, with 9 bases that match TRBD2. The germline gives CDR1 KGHDR, CDR2 SFDVKD. The CDR3 covers 15 residues. Trimming cost V 5 bases and J 4 bases; bases outside gene matches: 6. CDR3 DNA: TGTGCCACCAGTGCACCTAGCGGGAAAGCAGATACGCAGTATTTT. Translating gives CATSAPSGKADTQYF.

The table lists this clonotype with many counts. This chain connects TRBV28 to TRBJ1-1, with D perhaps TRBD1 (6 bases). Germline values: CDR1 MDHEN, CDR2 SYDVKM. The V and J ends lost 5 bases and 2 bases respectively, with 12 bases between them. CDR3 length equals 14 residues. The CDR3 protein is CASSLQGPNTEAFF. In DNA form, the CDR3 reads TGTGCCAGCAGTCTACAGGGACCTAACACTGAAGCTTTCTTT.

This clonotype was observed at least ten times. This chain joins TRBV20-1 and TRBJ2-3, with D unresolved. Germline CDR1 reads DFQATT; CDR2 reads SNEGSKA (reference sequence). Trimming cost V 7 bases and J 7 bases, with 9 bases left between them. The CDR3 spans 10 residues. This CDR3 reads CSVIGHTQYF. As DNA, the CDR3 is TGCAGTGTAATAGGACATACGCAGTATTTT.

CDR3 sequence (DNA): TGTGCCAGTGCCTCCACCCCGACAGGGATATTCGCGGATCAGCCCCAGCATTTT. It yields the protein CASASTPTGIFADQPQHF. J is TRBJ1-5 and V is TRBV19; 7 bases line up with TRBD1. J gave up 5 bases and V 8 bases, and 21 bases lay outside the gene matches. The length of the CDR3 is 18 residues. Germline V CDR1 and CDR2: LNHDA, SQIVND (reference sequence).

This clonotype was counted only a few times. The V and J genes are TRBV24-1 and TRBJ2-4, with TRBD1 matching 9 bases. Germline V gene lookup returns CDR1 KGHDR and CDR2 SFDVKD. V shed 4 bases and J 2 bases; nucleotides not matched to a gene: 8. The CDR3 has 17 amino acids. The DNA of the CDR3 is TGTGCCACCAGTGACTGGGGACAGGGCTGGACCAAAAACATTCAGTACTTC. Protein sequence: CATSDWGQGWTKNIQYF.

The rearrangement uses TRBV28 and TRBJ1-6; a possible D gene is TRBD1 (6 bases). The CDR3 loop spans 14 amino acids. In germline, CDR1 is MDHEN, CDR2 SYDVKM. V lost 6 bases and J lost 11, with 17 bases in between. The chain's CDR3 is CASRTGQRFTPLHF. The CDR3 nucleotides read TGTGCCAGCAGGACTGGACAGAGGTTCACACCCCTCCACTTT.

The V and J genes are TRBV12-3 or TRBV12-4 and TRBJ1-2; weak D call: TRBD1 (5 bases). The CDR3 has 13 amino acids. The V gene lost 6 bases and the J gene lost 5 bases, with 13 bases spanning the gap. CDR3 sequence (DNA): TGTGCCAGCAGAGACGCGGGGGGGTATGGCTACACCTTC. This gives the protein CASRDAGGYGYTF.

This clonotype was seen ten or more times. The chain couples TRBV7-2 to TRBJ2-1; tentatively, D is TRBD2 (5 bases). The CDR3 sequence is 14 residues long. V was trimmed by 3 bases and J by 4 bases, leaving 10 bases between them. Germline CDR1 SGHTA, CDR2 FQGNSA. The CDR3 DNA reads as TGTGCCAGCAGCTTCCCCGGAGGTTACAATGAGCAGTTCTTC. It translates to CASSFPGGYNEQFF. Full variable domain (missing parts from reference TRBV7-2 and TRBJ2-1): GAGVSQSPSNKVTEKGKDVELRCDPISGHTALYWYRQSLGQGLEFLIYFQGNSAPDKSGLPSDRFSAERTGGSVSTLTIQRTQQEDSAVYLCASSFPGGYNEQFFGPGTRLTVL.

The chain recombines TRBV5-1 with TRBJ2-2; D is possibly TRBD2 (7 bases). CDR3 length: 14 amino acids. CDR1 and CDR2 from the germline V gene are SGHRS and YFSETQ. The V and J ends lost 4 bases and 9 bases respectively, with 16 bases between them. For the CDR3, the DNA is TGCGCCAGCAGCGCGGCGGGGGCGACCAGGGAGCTGTTTTTT. Translated: CASSAAGATRELFF.

This clonotype appeared many times. The gene calls are TRBV20-1 and TRBJ2-5; D remains ambiguous. Trimming cost V 6 bases and J 0 bases, with 8 bases left between them. This CDR3 has 12 residues. Germline lookup yields CDR1 DFQATT and CDR2 SNEGSKA (reference sequence). The CDR3 DNA sequence: TGCAGTGCGTCCTGGTACCAAGAGACCCAGTACTTC. It encodes CSASWYQETQYF.

This clonotype was seen repeatedly, ten times or more. V gene TRBV27 combines with J gene TRBJ2-3; no clear D gene. V lost 4 bases, J lost 1 base, and 6 bases lay in between. The germline gives CDR1 MNHEY, CDR2 SMNVEV (reference sequence). The CDR3 spans 13 residues. CDR3 in DNA: TGTGCCAGCAGTTCCCGCGGCACAGATACGCAGTATTTT. It yields the protein CASSSRGTDTQYF.

The CDR3 region has the DNA TGTGCCAGCAGTTTAGGCGGACTAGTGGGCGAGCAGTACTTC. Its protein is CASSLGGLVGEQYF. The chain links TRBV28 to TRBJ2-7; TRBD2 matches at 7 bases. The CDR3 runs 14 residues. CDR1 and CDR2 (germline): MDHEN, SYDVKM. Unmatched junction bases numbered 7, after V lost 2 bases and J lost 6 bases.

The CDR3 DNA follows: TGTGCCAGCAGCCCCCCGACGGGCAGGAACCCCTACGAGCAGTACTTC. Translated: CASSPPTGRNPYEQYF. The chain has TRBV6-6 and TRBJ2-7, with D unresolved. The CDR3 consists of 16 residues. Germline values: CDR1 MNHNY, CDR2 SVGAGI (reference sequence). V gave up 6 bases and J gave up 2 bases, with 20 bases separating them.

The chain employs TRBV20-1 and TRBJ1-1; weak D call: TRBD1 (5 bases). This CDR3 is 13 amino acids long. Germline V gene sequence: CDR1 DFQATT, CDR2 SNEGSKA (reference sequence). V was pared by 3 bases and J by 1 base, with 9 bases between. The CDR3 loop reads CSASAGGNTEAFF. CDR3 DNA: TGCAGTGCTAGCGCTGGGGGGAACACTGAAGCTTTCTTT.

This clonotype was observed many times. This chain joins TRBV3-1 and TRBJ2-3; TRBD2 matches at 13 bases. CDR1 LGHDT and CDR2 YNNKEL come from the germline V gene (reference sequence). The V segment lost 6 bases and the J segment 5 bases; nucleotides outside the gene matches: 5. CDR3 length: 15 amino acids. CDR3 residues: CASRAGTSGKDTQYF. The DNA for the CDR3 is TGTGCCAGCAGGGCGGGGACTAGCGGGAAAGATACGCAGTATTTT.

This clonotype was found a few times. The chain couples TRBV29-1 to TRBJ2-3; 10 bases line up with TRBD2. The CDR3 loop spans 16 amino acids. Trimming took 6 bases from V and 1 from J; bases not matched to a gene: 10. Germline-derived CDR1 and CDR2 are SQVTM and ANQGSEA. CDR3 in DNA: TGCAGCGTCGACGGGCTAGCGGGAGAGGGCACAGATACGCAGTATTTT. Residues: CSVDGLAGEGTDTQYF.

Concerning this clonotype itself: A much larger clonotype is one base distant, so this may be a read error. The chain carries TRBV2 and TRBJ2-7, with TRBD2 identical over 9 bases. The CDR3 totals 13 residues. Germline CDR1 is SNHLY and CDR2 is FYNNEI. J lost 7 bases, V lost 6 bases, and 7 bases had no gene match. The CDR3 here is CASRASGNREQYF. In DNA form, the CDR3 reads TGTGCCAGCAGGGCTAGCGGGAACCGGGAGCAGTACTTC.

The gene calls are TRBV6-6 and TRBJ2-5, with 9 bases that match TRBD2. The CDR3 has 16 amino acids. V lost 6 bases to trimming and J lost 5 bases; unmatched junction nucleotides: 13. Germline CDR1 and CDR2: MNHNY and SVGAGI (reference sequence). The CDR3 DNA sequence: TGTGCCAGCAGGACCGGGACTAGCACTTTTCAGGAGACCCAGTACTTC. This sequence encodes CASRTGTSTFQETQYF.

This clonotype was seen once. This sequence may be a read error, since a much larger clone differs from it by one base. The V and J genes are TRBV19 and TRBJ2-7; TRBD1 agrees at 9 bases. V lost 4 bases and J lost 6; bases outside the gene matches: 10. Germline V lookup: CDR1 LNHDA, CDR2 SQIVND (reference sequence). The CDR3 is 15 amino acids. CDR3 coding DNA: TGTGCCAGTAGTAACCCCAGACAGGGGGGACGCGAGCAGTACTTC. Its protein is CASSNPRQGGREQYF.

In its sample, this clonotype was seen many times. The rearrangement joins TRBV6-2 or TRBV6-3 to TRBJ2-5; D uncertain. There are 11 residues in the CDR3. Germline V gene sequence: CDR1 MNHEY, CDR2 SVGEGT. Trimming removed 5 bases from V and 7 bases from J, with 8 bases in between. The CDR3 bases are TGTGCCAGCAGTCCCGATAGGACCCAGTACTTC. This gives the protein CASSPDRTQYF.

The table lists this clonotype with many counts. The rearrangement uses TRBV29-1 and TRBJ2-7; the D is unclear. V was pared by 4 bases and J by 2 bases, with 9 bases between. The CDR3 runs to 12 residues. Germline CDR1 is SQVTM and CDR2 is ANQGSEA. CDR3 loop: CSVGVGPYEQYF. CDR3 DNA sequence: TGCAGCGTTGGAGTAGGCCCCTACGAGCAGTACTTC.